This is a list of T cell receptor beta chains from one sample in a study of OX40 agonist ivuxolimab in advanced cancers. Using immunoSEQ multiplex PCR, the repertoire was profiled, and TCRdb retains in-frame clones only, with some absent. Of over 80,000 clones listed, more than 85% are singletons. Sequences were derived from CD4+ or CD8+ T cells sorted from blood, sampled in a trial of the OX40 agonist ivuxolimab. All receptors come from an adult with an advanced solid tumor such as melanoma, head and neck, liver or kidney cancer. Each CDR3 is given without its conserved first and last residue. The D gene is left open where the match is weak.

v_gene,d_gene,CDR3aa
TRBV18,.,ASSPPSRVGDTQY
TRBV7-9,.,ASSLGPARGETQY
TRBV19,.,ASSIAPNQPQH
TRBV5-1,TRBD2,ASSLVTSGSIGEQF
TRBV28,TRBD1,ASSSHTGGYGYT
TRBV18,.,ASSPADREQF
TRBV18,.,ASSPPGGTLPGANVLT
TRBV5-8,.,ASSPPEDGELF
TRBV7-9,.,ASSASAGFQGNDYEQY
TRBV11-3,.,ASSLGYSGNTIY
TRBV2,.,ASLLGRYSNQPQH
TRBV5-1,.,ASSLSGETDTQY
TRBV7-2,TRBD1,ASSQGTGSKTQY
TRBV2,.,ASSREFLAKNIQY
TRBV6-6,TRBD1,ASRGQGSNQPQH
TRBV19,.,ASSMIVRDNFNQPQH
TRBV30,.,AWSVPPGWRQETQY
TRBV11-2,.,ASSQMPNTEAF
TRBV2,TRBD2,ASTEAGVGQETQY
TRBV4-1,.,ASSQEARNTGELF
TRBV7-9,.,ASSQLRNTQY
TRBV25-1,.,ASSELGAATNEKLF
TRBV7-2,.,ASSPTPLRHEQF
TRBV11-3,TRBD1,ASSPRQGAYNEQF
TRBV19,.,ASSGSYNEQF
TRBV11-2,.,ASSLDLTSSSTQY
TRBV7-7,TRBD1,ASSLDRGLEQF
TRBV6-6,TRBD2,ASKASGPQASTQY
TRBV19,.,ASILGVGNTEAF
TRBV4-1,TRBD1,ASSQDHRGAYEQY
TRBV9,.,ASSVTPRGPQETQY
TRBV5-6,.,ASSGSERQAFTDTQY
TRBV27,.,ASRRGGTDTQY
TRBV19,.,ASTAGLSIYNEQF
TRBV19,.,ASSLRDYNSPLH
TRBV18,.,ASSPPGDNEQF
TRBV28,.,ASSLGQGGYGYT
TRBV5-8,.,ASNLGSGLQETQY